The T cell receptor (beta chain) under discussion was sequenced for a study of T and B cells in COVID-19 patients. Overall study context: Peripheral blood came from COVID-19 patients with active infection or after recovery. Critical illness requiring mechanical ventilation or extracorporeal membrane oxygenation affected about 65% of the 20 active-infection patients. Regarding the study as a whole: Active COVID-19 showed highly clonal TRB repertoires; recovery showed diversity and richness above healthy donors. Early severe-case samples and blood from mildly ill patients during symptoms were in short supply.

Multiplex PCR with BIOMED2 TRB-A/B primer pools amplified TRB rearrangements. TCRdb recomputed calls from the multiplex PCR reads with MiXCR, one row per CDR3 protein. The sample lists 23,000 or so distinct CDR3 sequences; over 25% were seen once. This clonotype has just a few counts. Its antigen is unknown. Trimming stripped 6 bases from V and 3 bases from J, with 12 bases between. CDR3 size: 14 residues. TRB was amplified from about 250-500 ng of blood genomic DNA. The TCR sequence derives from a human donor who had recovered from COVID-19. The sequencing sample was made of blood. J is TRBJ1-5 and V is TRBV12-3 or TRBV12-4, with D possibly being TRBD1 (5 bases). CDR3 bases: TGTGCCAGCAGGCCTGGGGGAGTCAATCAGCCCCAGCATTTT. This translates into CASRPGGVNQPQHF.